This T cell receptor beta chain was recorded in a study of cytomegalovirus exposure and HLA in healthy donors. Study details: Findings of an earlier analysis included under 140 million unique TCR beta sequences from 180 million or so T cells.

V was pared by 7 bases and J by 3 bases, with 6 bases between. Germline V gene lookup returns CDR1 MNHEY and CDR2 SVGAGI. This CDR3 has 11 amino acids. This clone has more than one count but fewer than ten. Its antigen is undetermined. PCR was performed using 60 Vbeta and 13 Jbeta primers. Assay: immunoSEQ multiplex PCR; the TCRdb copy retains only in-frame clones and omits some. This table has about 150,000 clones, about 80% appearing once. Overall study findings and caveats: Association of roughly 17,000 TCR beta sequences with HLA alleles was found at 0.05 false discovery rate in a later analysis. A previous analysis found most TCR beta V segments productive roughly 87% or roughly 30% of the time.

V is TRBV6-5 and J is TRBJ2-5; a possible D gene is TRBD2 (5 bases). This receptor was obtained from a woman between 40 and 55 years old in good health and CMV-seronegative. The sequenced material came from PBMCs. The CDR3 is CASIGEETQYF. CDR3 sequence (DNA): TGTGCCAGCATCGGGGAAGAGACCCAGTACTTC.